The clone carrying this TCR beta chain was detected many times. Its antigen remains unidentified. The data belong to a study of T cell repertoires in cytomegalovirus infection. Study-wide context: Matching HLA type, along with CMV infection, was indicated by public TCR beta signatures. Study conclusions and caveats: Ex vivo responses were dominated by HLA-C-restricted CMV-specific TCR beta clonotypes. Cumulated frequencies of public TCR beta families served to identify carriers of CMV plus the relevant HLA.

Via MiXCR, TCRdb re-called the reads, giving one row per CDR3 protein. This sample has more than 150,000 distinct CDR3 sequences, with 15% to 20% found just once. Germline V gene data show CDR1 as SGHVS and CDR2 as FQNEAQ. V lost 5 bases, J lost 5 bases, and 15 bases lay in between. This CDR3 has 14 amino acids. This TCR was sampled from a human donor in good health (CMV status not recorded). Some clones in this sample may be carry-over from other donors' samples. The chain employs TRBV7-8 and TRBJ1-2; perhaps TRBD1 as D (5 bases). The sample consisted of PBMCs. The CDR3 here is CASSQGRSFYGYTF. CDR3 DNA sequence: TGTGCCAGCAGCCAGGGTCGAAGCTTTTATGGCTACACCTTC.